This T cell receptor beta chain was sequenced during a study of cytomegalovirus exposure and HLA in healthy donors (dated by TCRdb to 2017 to 2019). In the study overall: According to a later analysis, the 120 or so validation repertoires were produced on the same platform as the approximately 600 repertoires of the first cohort. The study combined high-throughput TCR immunosequencing, statistical association of individual TCRs with disease status, and machine learning to predict cytomegalovirus infection status. The study was designed to test whether signatures of past pathogen exposure could be identified by cataloging public T cell receptors. A separate validation cohort of 90 to 150 different subjects was used in addition to the roughly 670-subject first cohort.

As to this clone: No antigen is known for it. No base quality values were provided; no much bigger clone lies one nucleotide off.

General findings and caveats noted by the study authors: The study listed approximately 160 TCR beta chains as associated with cytomegalovirus. In vitro tests confirmed that a few of the cytomegalovirus-associated TCR beta chains recognize cytomegalovirus antigens. According to the authors, the approach could potentially be generalized to other disease states and immunological phenotypes. The classifier was reported to diagnose cytomegalovirus status with high specificity and sensitivity in both the original and validation cohorts. In a later analysis, TCRs clustered in the first cohort were found to also tend to co-occur in the roughly 120 validation repertoires, with approximately 93% of cluster scores above 0. The validation cohort had no HLA typing available for a later analysis, so co-occurrence within that cohort was assessed over all 130 or so repertoires. Most TCR sequences were observed very rarely across donors, whereas some public TCRs were present in many individuals.

V and J are trimmed by 6 bases and 6 bases, and the gene matches miss 13 bases of the junction. Including cysteine and phenylalanine, the CDR3 has 16 amino acids. The read is trimmed to its CDR3 DNA, 48 bases read in frame from base 1. The germline V gene provides CDR1 SGHTA and CDR2 FQGNSA. Donors formed part of the validation cohort, which comprised 120 subjects and was distinct from the first cohort of under 850 subjects. Library construction relied on the immunoSEQ multiplex PCR assay. As for the authors' bioinformatics: A statistical classification framework was built for diagnosing cytomegalovirus status from the catalog of TCR beta chain sequences. TCRdb took over this immuneACCESS table, retaining in-frame rearrangements with V and J assigned. Such tables are incomplete; in checked studies, under half of the missing clones stem from an unresolved V gene, and the remainder is unexplained. V and J calls and clone size follow that table, whereas D and trimming were derived from the DNA. In this sample the table shows 200,000 to 300,000 clones, approximately 90% of which occur a single time. The ten largest clones take up about 3% of the sample.

The specimen was PBMCs. This TCR came from a man aged 18 to 30 in good health and CMV-seronegative. The chain joins TRBV7-2 to TRBJ2-7, and 11 junctional nucleotides match TRBD2. In nucleotides, the sequence is TGTGCCAGCAGGCCGGTAGCGGGAGGGCCCTCGGGCGAGCAGTACTTC. Translated, this is CASRPVAGGPSGEQYF.